This TCR beta chain originates from a study of CD8 T cells in ankylosing spondylitis. The table lists this clonotype with a few counts. The antigen is not known. General study points: Disease-linked clones bore a CD8+ phenotype and were relatively rare in peripheral blood.

TCRdb processed the 5' RACE reads anew with MiXCR; each CDR3 protein has one entry. Among 250,000 to 300,000 distinct CDR3 sequences listed, 15% to 20% were seen once. This CDR3 spans 13 amino acids. Trimming took 0 bases from V and 5 from J, leaving 9 bases between them. In germline, CDR1 is SGHRS, CDR2 YFSETQ. The chain carries TRBV5-1 and TRBJ2-7; D remains ambiguous. The sample comprised blood, either unsorted or a sorted T cell fraction (not recorded which). This receptor was identified in a male donor with ankylosing spondylitis or in good health (not recorded which). The CDR3 DNA is TGCGCCAGCAGCTTGGTAGGGTCCCACGAGCAGTACTTC. It specifies CASSLVGSHEQYF.